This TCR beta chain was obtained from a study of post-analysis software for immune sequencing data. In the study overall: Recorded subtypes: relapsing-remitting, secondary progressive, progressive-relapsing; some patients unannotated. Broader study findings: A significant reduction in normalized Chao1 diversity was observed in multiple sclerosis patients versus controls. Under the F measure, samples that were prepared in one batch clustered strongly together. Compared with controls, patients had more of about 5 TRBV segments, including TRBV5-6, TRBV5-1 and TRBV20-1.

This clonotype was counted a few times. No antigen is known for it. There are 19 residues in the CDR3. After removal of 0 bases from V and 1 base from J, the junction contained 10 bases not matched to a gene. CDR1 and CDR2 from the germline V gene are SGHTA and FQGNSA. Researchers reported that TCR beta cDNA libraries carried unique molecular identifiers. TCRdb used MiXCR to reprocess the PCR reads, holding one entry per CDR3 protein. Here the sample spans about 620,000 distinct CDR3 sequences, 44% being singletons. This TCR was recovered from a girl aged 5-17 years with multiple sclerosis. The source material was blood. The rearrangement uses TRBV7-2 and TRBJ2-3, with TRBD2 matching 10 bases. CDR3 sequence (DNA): TGTGCCAGCAGCTTAGCGCGCCTAGCGGGAGTATCTGGCACAGATACGCAGTATTTT. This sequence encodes CASSLARLAGVSGTDTQYF. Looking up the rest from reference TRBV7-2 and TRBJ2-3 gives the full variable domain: GAGVSQSPSNKVTEKGKDVELRCDPISGHTALYWYRQSLGQGLEFLIYFQGNSAPDKSGLPSDRFSAERTGGSVSTLTIQRTQQEDSAVYLCASSLARLAGVSGTDTQYFGPGTRLTVL.